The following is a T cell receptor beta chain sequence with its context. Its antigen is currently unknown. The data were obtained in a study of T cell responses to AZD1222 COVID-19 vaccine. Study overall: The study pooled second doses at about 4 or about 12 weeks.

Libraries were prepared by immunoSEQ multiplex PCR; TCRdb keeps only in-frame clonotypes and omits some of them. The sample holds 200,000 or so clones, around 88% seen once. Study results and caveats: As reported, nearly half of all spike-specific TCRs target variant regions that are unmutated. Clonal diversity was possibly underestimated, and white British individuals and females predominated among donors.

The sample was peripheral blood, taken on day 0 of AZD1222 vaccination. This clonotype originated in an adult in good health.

CDR3 sequence reads: CASSFQGLNSPLHF. The DNA of the CDR3 is TGTGCCAGCAGTTTTCAGGGGTTAAATTCACCCCTCCACTTT. The V and J genes are TRBV27 and TRBJ1-6; D might be TRBD1 (6 bases). V lost 3 bases to trimming and J lost 7 bases, with 10 bases between them. The CDR3 loop spans 14 amino acids. The germline CDR1 and CDR2 sequences are MNHEY and SMNVEV (reference sequence).